Sequencing of this T cell receptor (beta chain) was carried out in a study of neurological immune-mediated disorders. Findings of the study overall: Among expanded clones, no CDR3 amino acid sequences were shared across subjects, a pattern suggesting private repertoires in all groups.

Turning to this clonotype: As yet, its antigen is unknown.

Germline V gene sequence: CDR1 SGHTA, CDR2 FQGTGA. The V and J ends lost 9 bases and 7 bases respectively, with 22 bases between them. This CDR3 contains 14 residues. 5'RACE generated cDNA with 10-nucleotide random UMIs. TCRdb reprocessed the 5' RACE reads with MiXCR, giving one entry per CDR3 protein. The sample contains about 45,000 distinct CDR3 sequences, roughly 13% of which appear only once. As to time point: longitudinal time-point 3. Volunteers at a blood bank in Maryland, USA, were the healthy controls. The unsorted libraries had their origin in 2 million PBMCs stored at -80 C. The genes are TRBV7-3 and TRBJ2-7; D gene unclear. Sequencing was performed on PBMCs. The TCR comes from a man in his thirties or forties in good health. CDR3 coding DNA: TGTGCCAGTGGCCAAATTGTGGCGGTCGGGGAGCAGTACTTC. Translation: CASGQIVAVGEQYF.